The T cell receptor beta chain described here comes from a study of shared clonotypes between healthy human individuals. Within Nashville, Tennessee resided all donors, each a Caucasian adult. Unsorted samples used approximately 87 million PBMCs for genomic DNA. Trimming cost V 4 bases and J 5 bases; bases outside gene matches: 7. In germline, CDR1 is SGHNT, CDR2 YYREEE (reference sequence). This CDR3 spans 15 amino acids. The test was conducted at deep level. Genomic DNA from each subset was divided evenly over several immunoSEQ plates. Repertoires were generated with immunoSEQ multiplex PCR, while TCRdb's copy carries only in-frame clones and drops some. The sample lists about 450,000 clones; roughly three quarters were seen once.

This sequence originates from a woman aged 40 to 50 in good health. Some clones in this sample may be carry-over from other donors' samples. Sequenced: PBMCs. The chain carries TRBV5-4 and TRBJ2-1; 9 nucleotides agree with TRBD2. The CDR3 here is CASSLSGSGDNEQFF. In nucleotides, the CDR3 is TGTGCCAGCAGCCTTAGCGGGAGTGGGGACAATGAGCAGTTCTTC.